Sequencing of this TCR beta chain was carried out in a study of Graves' ophthalmopathy and Graves' hyperthyroidism. Study summary: Before any treatment, peripheral blood was taken at the initial diagnosis.

Researchers took RNA transcripts and amplified TCR beta CDR3 regions from them. RT-PCR with HTBI primers came first, then second-round multiplex PCR. TCRdb passed the multiplex PCR reads through MiXCR, listing each CDR3 protein once. Among more than 550,000 distinct CDR3 sequences, roughly two fifths were seen once, and the ten largest hold more than 3%. General study points: In blood, most expanded thyroid clonotypes above 0.001 frequency were also detected.

The V and J ends lost 3 bases and 2 bases, in that order; junction bases with no gene match: 1. This CDR3 contains 14 residues. CDR1 is SGHRS, CDR2 YFSETQ, per germline. The table lists this clonotype with a few counts. Its antigen is unidentified. Patients were excluded if they had other autoimmune diseases or uncontrolled infections, and likewise if pregnancy or lactation applied. Symptoms, serum thyroxine and TRAb, thyroid ultrasound, and orbital computed tomography formed the diagnostic basis. This sequence originates from an adult man with Graves' ophthalmopathy. The genes are TRBV5-1 and TRBJ2-2; 7 bases agree with TRBD1. Sequencing input: peripheral blood. The CDR3 DNA reads as TGCGCCAGCAGCTGGGACAGTAACACCGGGGAGCTGTTTTTT. Amino acid sequence: CASSWDSNTGELFF.